This T cell receptor (beta chain) was identified in a study of beta chain features in type 1 diabetes (dated by TCRdb to 2016 to 2019). Describing the broader study: Mean age, gender distribution, total cell number and subset yield did not differ between patients and healthy donors. The study compared TCRB repertoires of sorted circulating CD4+ T cell subsets between recently diagnosed type 1 diabetes patients and matched healthy donors. Regulatory and stem cell-like memory subsets were isolated from only 8 patients and roughly eight healthy donors, whereas naive and central memory subsets came from all 30 or so donors. A total of 107,917,701 sorted cells were examined across all samples, and a strong correlation was observed between cell number per subset and RNA yield. Results the study describes overall, beyond this receptor: Fewer insertions and more nucleotide deletions at VDJ recombination sites were observed in patients with type 1 diabetes, implying thymic rearrangement abnormalities. Type 1 diabetes patients showed a moderate but significant shortening of TCRB CDR3 length in all four CD4+ subsets. PCR may preferentially amplify shorter templates, but because patient and control samples were amplified and corrected together, any resulting skew would affect both groups equally. Naive, central memory and regulatory TCRB repertoires appeared to be more alike among patients than among healthy donors. Because cDNA was sequenced instead of genomic DNA, highly expressing activated cells could be over-represented, though the groups showed no difference in activation or CD3 levels. Because small numbers of individuals were included in the HLA sub-analyses, any influence of HLA type on TCRB rearrangement was left unresolved.

Each donor gave one peripheral blood draw, averaging approximately 110 mL, which was collected into heparinised tubes. Naive, central memory, regulatory and stem cell-like memory CD4+ T cells were sorted on a BD FACSAria II using a panel including CD45RO, CCR7, CD25, CD127, CD95 and CD27. All sorted populations exceeded 95% purity. Right away, PBMCs were isolated by Lymphoprep density gradient centrifugation and were stained directly, with no culture step. So that batch effects would be minimized, each experiment stained and sorted samples in pairs, pairing one healthy donor with one patient. A remark on this clone: No antigen is known for it. The sample holds no much larger clone one base away, and base qualities are not on file.

The entire isolated RNA was reverse transcribed using the High Capacity cDNA Reverse Transcription Kit, and thus expressed TCRB transcripts were sequenced. Naive, central memory and regulatory T cell samples underwent deep immunoSEQ sequencing, averaging roughly 3.5 million total reads per sample. After sorted cells were lysed in RLT buffer, RNA was extracted with DNase-treated RNeasy Micro or Mini kits, with the choice depending on cell number. Each cell subset was processed on its own to prevent cross-contamination, while patient and healthy donor samples were processed together. Using the immunoSEQ multiplex PCR, TCRB sequences were amplified from cDNA into 87-bp fragments spanning the CDR3 region. Amplicons were sequenced on the Illumina HiSeq platform. The original methods were these. PCR bias was corrected computationally using synthetic template baselines, and reads within Hamming distance 2 were collapsed, with unmergeable singletons discarded. Reads were aligned against IMGT so that V, D and J genes, CDR3 length and insertions or deletions at six rearrangement sites could be assigned. Within each subset, clonotype counts were normalized to sorted cell number, and only after that were true diversity and Gini coefficients computed with the tcR R package. The overlap coefficient, calculated on TCRB nucleotide sequences, was used to measure repertoire sharing. Out-of-frame TCRB sequences from naive cells were analyzed as a proxy for the pre-selection repertoire. TCRdb provides this immuneACCESS table in a form limited to in-frame rearrangements. Some clones are lacking; in checked studies, under half of them reflect an unresolved V gene, and why the rest are absent is not known. The V and J calls and the clone size are those of that table, but D and trimming were determined from the DNA. This sample has 390,000 or so clones in its table, and over 11% of those were observed once. The ten largest make up roughly 0.038% of the sample.

Material for sequencing was naive CD4+ T cells from blood. The cell subset or site label on this specimen signifies: true naive CD4+ T cells. This receptor was taken from a man aged 30 to 39 in good health.

The CDR3 protein is CASIHGGGSLTDTQYF. In nucleotides, the sequence is TGTGCCAGCATCCACGGCGGCGGGAGCCTCACAGATACGCAGTATTTT. The rearrangement combines TRBV5-6 with TRBJ2-3, and 7 junction bases match TRBD2. Ends trimmed: V by 6 bases, J by 2 bases; bases unmatched to a gene: 12. Reading from cysteine to phenylalanine, the CDR3 counts 16 amino acids. The read is trimmed to its CDR3 DNA, 48 bases read in frame from base 1. Based on the germline V gene, the CDR1 and CDR2 sequences are SGHDT and YYEEEE.